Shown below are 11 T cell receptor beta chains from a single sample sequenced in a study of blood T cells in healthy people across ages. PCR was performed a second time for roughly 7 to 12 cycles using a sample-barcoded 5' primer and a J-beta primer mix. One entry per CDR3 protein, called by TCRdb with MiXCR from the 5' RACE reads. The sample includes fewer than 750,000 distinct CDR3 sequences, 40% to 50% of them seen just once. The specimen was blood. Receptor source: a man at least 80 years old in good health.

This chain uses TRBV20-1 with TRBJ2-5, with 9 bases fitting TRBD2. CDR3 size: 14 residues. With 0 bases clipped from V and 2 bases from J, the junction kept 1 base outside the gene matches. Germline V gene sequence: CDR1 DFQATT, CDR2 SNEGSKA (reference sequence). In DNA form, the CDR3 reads TGCAGTGCTAGAGAGCTAGCGGGGCAAGAGACCCAGTACTTC. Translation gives CSARELAGQETQYF.

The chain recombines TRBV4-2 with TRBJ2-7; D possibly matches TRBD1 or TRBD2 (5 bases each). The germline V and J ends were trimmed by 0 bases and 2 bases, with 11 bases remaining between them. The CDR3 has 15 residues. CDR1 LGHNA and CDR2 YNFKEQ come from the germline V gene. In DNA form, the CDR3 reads TGTGCCAGCAGCCAAGATAGGGACGGGACCTACGAGCAGTACTTC. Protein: CASSQDRDGTYEQYF.

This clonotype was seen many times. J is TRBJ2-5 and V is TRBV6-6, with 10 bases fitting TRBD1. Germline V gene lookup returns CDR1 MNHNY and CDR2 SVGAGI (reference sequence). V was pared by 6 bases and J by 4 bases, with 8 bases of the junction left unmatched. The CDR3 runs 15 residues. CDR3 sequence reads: CASSPGDRGVETQYF. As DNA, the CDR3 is TGTGCCAGCAGCCCCGGGGACAGGGGAGTAGAGACCCAGTACTTC.

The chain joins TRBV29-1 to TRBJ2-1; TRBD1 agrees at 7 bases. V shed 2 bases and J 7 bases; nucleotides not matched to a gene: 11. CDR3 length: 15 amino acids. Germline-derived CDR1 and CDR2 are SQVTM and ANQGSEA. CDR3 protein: CSVEPRGLDSNEQFF. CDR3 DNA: TGCAGCGTTGAACCTAGGGGGCTGGACTCTAATGAGCAGTTCTTC.

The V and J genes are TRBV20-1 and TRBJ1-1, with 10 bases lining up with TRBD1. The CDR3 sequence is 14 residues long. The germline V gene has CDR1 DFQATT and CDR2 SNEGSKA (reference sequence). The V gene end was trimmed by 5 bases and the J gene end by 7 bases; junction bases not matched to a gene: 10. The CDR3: CSAPFRDRGNEAFF. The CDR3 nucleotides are TGCAGTGCTCCATTCCGGGACAGGGGAAATGAAGCTTTCTTT.

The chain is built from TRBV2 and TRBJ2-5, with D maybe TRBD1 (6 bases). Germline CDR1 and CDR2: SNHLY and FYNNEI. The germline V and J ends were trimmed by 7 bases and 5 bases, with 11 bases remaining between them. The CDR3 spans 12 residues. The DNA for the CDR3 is TGTGCCAGCAAGCCAGGGGTTGAGACCCAGTACTTC. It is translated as CASKPGVETQYF.

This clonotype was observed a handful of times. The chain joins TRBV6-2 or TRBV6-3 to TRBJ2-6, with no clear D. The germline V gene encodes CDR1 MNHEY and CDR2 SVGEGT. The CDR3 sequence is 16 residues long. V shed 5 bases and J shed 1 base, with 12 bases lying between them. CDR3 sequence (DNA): TGTGCCAGCAGTCCCCCCCCGCAGTCTGGGGCCAACGTCCTGACTTTC. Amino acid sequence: CASSPPPQSGANVLTF.

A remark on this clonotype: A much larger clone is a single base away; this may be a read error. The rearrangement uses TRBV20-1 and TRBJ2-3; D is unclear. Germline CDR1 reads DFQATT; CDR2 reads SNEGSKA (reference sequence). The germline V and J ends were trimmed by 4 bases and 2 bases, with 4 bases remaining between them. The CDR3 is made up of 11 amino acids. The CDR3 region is CSAIFTDTQYF. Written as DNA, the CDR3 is TGCAGTGCTATATTCACAGATACGCAGTATTTT.

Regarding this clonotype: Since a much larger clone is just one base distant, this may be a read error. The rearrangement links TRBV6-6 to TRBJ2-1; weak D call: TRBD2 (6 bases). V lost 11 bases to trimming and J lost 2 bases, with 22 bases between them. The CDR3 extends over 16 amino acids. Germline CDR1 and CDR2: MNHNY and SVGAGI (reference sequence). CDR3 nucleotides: TGTGCCCGCACGCAGTCCGGGACTTCGGCCTACAATGAGCAGTTCTTC. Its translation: CARTQSGTSAYNEQFF.

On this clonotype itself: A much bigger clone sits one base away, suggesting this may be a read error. The CDR3 reads CASSLYPALGYGDTF. As DNA, the CDR3 is TGTGCCAGCAGTCTTTATCCGGCGCTAGGCTATGGCGACACCTTC. The chain carries TRBV6-6 and TRBJ1-2, with no clear D. Germline CDR1 and CDR2: MNHNY and SVGAGI (reference sequence). This CDR3 has 15 amino acids.

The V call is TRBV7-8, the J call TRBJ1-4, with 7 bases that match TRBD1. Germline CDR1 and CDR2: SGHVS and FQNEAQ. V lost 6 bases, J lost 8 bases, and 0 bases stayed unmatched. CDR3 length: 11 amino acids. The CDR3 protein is CASRQGEKLFF. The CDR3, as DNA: TGTGCCAGCAGACAGGGGGAAAAACTGTTTTTT.